The T cell receptor beta chain under discussion was sequenced for a study of post-analysis software for immune sequencing data. Unique-molecular-identifier-tagged TCR beta cDNA libraries were used. TCRdb fed the PCR reads into MiXCR, producing one record per CDR3 protein. The table shows hundreds of thousands of distinct CDR3 sequences, with approximately 60% occurring only once. The ends were cut back, 1 base at V and 6 bases at J, with 10 bases in the middle. Per germline, CDR1 SQVTM and CDR2 ANQGSEA. This CDR3 has 13 amino acids. A word on this clonotype: Its target is unknown.

General study results and limits: A handful of TRBV segments were significantly more frequent in patients than in controls. TRBV5-6, TRBV5-1 and TRBV20-1 were among these segments. In multiple sclerosis, normalized Chao1 diversity was significantly below that of controls.

V gene TRBV29-1 combines with J gene TRBJ1-5; D is undetermined. The sample was blood. The clonotype originates from a girl aged 2 to 9 with multiple sclerosis. CDR3 in DNA: TGCAGCGTTGAAGGGGGTATTGGTCAGCCCCAGCATTTT. Its translation: CSVEGGIGQPQHF.